The 17 T cell receptor beta chains in this list originate from one sample, sequenced in a study of cytomegalovirus exposure and HLA in healthy donors. 13 Jbeta primers and 60 Vbeta primers were used for the PCR. Method: immunoSEQ multiplex PCR; TCRdb's copy keeps in-frame clones and lacks some. The sample lists some 99,000 clones, 76% occurring once. Input material: PBMCs. The receptor source for this set is a man between 40 and 49 years old in good health and CMV-seronegative.

The chain is built from TRBV4-3 and TRBJ2-7; weak D call: TRBD1 (6 bases). Germline CDR1 reads LGHNA; CDR2 reads YSLEER. V lost 0 bases to trimming and J lost 0 bases, with 15 bases between them. The CDR3 length is 17 residues. CDR3: CASSQDNEGTPSYEQYF. The CDR3, as DNA: TGCGCCAGCAGCCAAGATAACGAGGGGACACCCTCCTACGAGCAGTACTTC.

This clone was detected only a few times. The chain carries TRBV4-2 and TRBJ2-5; no definite D call. The ends were cut back, 0 bases at V and 5 bases at J, with 7 bases in the middle. The CDR3 extends over 13 amino acids. In germline, CDR1 is LGHNA, CDR2 YNFKEQ. The CDR3 here is CASSQDQFETQYF. The CDR3 coding sequence is TGTGCCAGCAGCCAAGATCAGTTTGAGACCCAGTACTTC.

The chain recombines TRBV7-9 with TRBJ2-2; D may be TRBD2 (5 bases). This CDR3 spans 15 amino acids. V lost 5 bases to trimming and J lost 5 bases, with 15 bases between them. Germline values: CDR1 SEHNR, CDR2 FQNEAQ (reference sequence). The DNA of the CDR3 is TGTGCCAGCAGCATTAGAAGCGGAGGAACCGGGGAGCTGTTTTTT. Translated, it gives CASSIRSGGTGELFF.

J is TRBJ1-2 and V is TRBV7-8, with a possible D match to TRBD1 (6 bases). Germline CDR1 and CDR2: SGHVS and FQNEAQ. The CDR3 runs to 15 residues. V was shortened by 6 bases and J by 5 bases, with 19 bases between the two germline ends. CDR3 amino acids: CASRHRGGVGYGYTF. The CDR3 coding sequence is TGTGCCAGCAGGCATAGGGGGGGAGTAGGGTATGGCTACACCTTC.

The V gene is TRBV28, the J gene TRBJ2-7; 10 nucleotides agree with TRBD1. The CDR3 totals 16 residues. Unmatched junction bases numbered 13, after V lost 5 bases and J lost 6 bases. CDR1 is MDHEN, CDR2 SYDVKM, per germline. This CDR3 reads CASSPTGGAALSEQYF. CDR3 in DNA: TGTGCCAGCAGTCCGACAGGGGGCGCAGCCCTGTCCGAGCAGTACTTC.

The J gene is TRBJ2-1, the V gene TRBV28, with D perhaps TRBD2 (7 bases). The germline V gene encodes CDR1 MDHEN and CDR2 SYDVKM. V was clipped by 11 bases and J by 6 bases, with 20 bases between them. CDR3 length equals 14 residues. The CDR3 sequence is CAVPGASGANEQFF. The CDR3 nucleotides are TGTGCCGTACCAGGGGCAAGCGGGGCCAATGAGCAGTTCTTC. Using reference TRBV28 and TRBJ2-1 for the parts outside the CDR3, the full variable domain is DVKVTQSSRYLVKRTGEKVFLECVQDMDHENMFWYRQDPGLGLRLIYFSYDVKMKEKGDIPEGYSVSREKKERFSLILESASTNQTSMYLCAVPGASGANEQFFGPGTRLTVL.

The rearrangement uses TRBV18 and TRBJ1-2; 10 nucleotides align to TRBD1. The trim removed 6 bases at V and 6 bases at J, leaving 4 bases unmatched. This CDR3 contains 13 residues. The germline CDR1 and CDR2 sequences are KGHSH and LQKENI. CDR3 DNA sequence: TGTGCCAGCTCTCGCGGGACAGGGGATGGCTACACCTTC. Amino acids: CASSRGTGDGYTF.

The chain has TRBV7-2 and TRBJ2-7, with 8 bases fitting TRBD1. CDR3 length: 14 residues. Germline lookup yields CDR1 SGHTA and CDR2 FQGNSA. The junction had 5 bases not matched to a gene; V was cut back by 5 bases and J by 2 bases. The CDR3 DNA follows: TGTGCCAGCAGCCCCGGGACAGGTACCTACGAGCAGTACTTC. Protein: CASSPGTGTYEQYF.

The V call is TRBV5-4, the J call TRBJ2-2; D is ambiguous. The V end lost 2 bases, the J end lost 0 bases, and 5 bases lay between the germline ends. The germline CDR1 and CDR2 sequences are SGHNT and YYREEE (reference sequence). The CDR3 runs to 14 residues. The CDR3 here is CASSLPTNTGELFF. CDR3 nucleotides: TGTGCCAGCAGCTTACCTACGAACACCGGGGAGCTGTTTTTT.

This clone appeared once. The chain couples TRBV5-5 to TRBJ2-7; D is unresolved. This CDR3 spans 13 amino acids. Trimming removed 2 bases at V and 0 bases at J, with 6 bases between. Germline V gene data show CDR1 as SGHKS and CDR2 as YYEKEE (reference sequence). CDR3 sequence reads: CASSFTSSYEQYF. In nucleotides, the CDR3 is TGTGCCAGCAGCTTCACAAGCTCCTACGAGCAGTACTTC.

In this sample, this clone turned up a few times. V and J are TRBV9 and TRBJ1-2; 12 positions match TRBD1. The CDR3 extends over 17 amino acids. Germline V gene lookup returns CDR1 SGDLS and CDR2 YYNGEE. J gave up 4 bases and V 3 bases, and 10 bases lay outside the gene matches. Here the CDR3 DNA reads TGTGCCAGCAGCGGAACCCGGGACAGGGGGCAGGGCTATGGCTACACCTTC. This translates into CASSGTRDRGQGYGYTF. Full variable domain (rest looked up from reference TRBV9 and TRBJ1-2): DSGVTQTPKHLITATGQRVTLRCSPRSGDLSVYWYQQSLDQGLQFLIQYYNGEERAKGNILERFSAQQFPDLHSELNLSSLELGDSALYFCASSGTRDRGQGYGYTFGSGTRLTVV.

This clone was counted only a few times. The rearrangement links TRBV15 to TRBJ1-2; TRBD1 is a possible D gene (6 bases). The CDR3 runs 14 residues. Trimming stripped 5 bases from V and 4 bases from J, with 14 bases between. Germline-derived CDR1 and CDR2 are LNHNV and YYDKDF (reference sequence). The chain's CDR3 is CATSGRTASYGYTF. The CDR3 nucleotides read TGTGCCACCAGCGGAAGGACAGCGTCCTATGGCTACACCTTC.

This sequence joins TRBV7-2 and TRBJ2-2, with a weak D call TRBD2 (6 bases). Trimming took off 1 base at V and 2 bases at J, with 17 bases between the two ends. Germline V gives CDR1 SGHTA, CDR2 FQGNSA. The CDR3 runs to 18 residues. The CDR3 DNA follows: TGTGCCAGCAGCTTAGGGGGGGTGGGGGGTGCTAACACCGGGGAGCTGTTTTTT. Translation gives CASSLGGVGGANTGELFF.

The chain links TRBV27 to TRBJ2-7, with D unclear. Germline CDR1 is MNHEY and CDR2 is SMNVEV (reference sequence). This CDR3 contains 13 residues. The germline V and J ends were trimmed by 2 bases and 1 base, with 6 bases remaining between them. The CDR3 protein is CASSLRVSYEQYF. In nucleotides, the CDR3 is TGTGCCAGCAGTTTACGGGTTTCCTACGAGCAGTACTTC.

The chain is built from TRBV28 and TRBJ1-2; TRBD1 matches 9 bases. This CDR3 region has 14 residues. Germline V gene sequence: CDR1 MDHEN, CDR2 SYDVKM. V trimming: 4 bases; J trimming: 6 bases; junction bases outside the gene matches: 6. The CDR3 DNA reads TGTGCCAGCAGTTCCTGGGACAGGGTCCATGGCTACACCTTC. Translated: CASSSWDRVHGYTF.

The J gene is TRBJ2-4, the V gene TRBV30; TRBD2 matches at 8 bases. The V and J ends lost 0 bases and 1 base, in that order; junction bases with no gene match: 5. CDR3 length equals 16 residues. Germline lookup yields CDR1 GTSNPN and CDR2 SVGIG (reference sequence). CDR3 bases: TGTGCCTGGAGTGTAATGGGCGGGGGGGCCAAAAACATTCAGTACTTC. It specifies CAWSVMGGGAKNIQYF. Full variable domain (outside the CDR3, taken from reference TRBV30 and TRBJ2-4): SQTIHQWPATLVQPVGSPLSLECTVEGTSNPNLYWYRQAAGRGLQLLFYSVGIGQISSEVPQNLSASRPQDRQFILSSKKLLLSDSGFYLCAWSVMGGGAKNIQYFGAGTRLSVL.

The V call is TRBV9, the J call TRBJ2-3, with a possible D match to TRBD2 (7 bases). Trimming shortened V by 0 bases and J by 4 bases, and 15 bases separated the two germline ends. The germline CDR1 and CDR2 sequences are SGDLS and YYNGEE. The CDR3 is made up of 16 amino acids. CDR3 coding DNA: TGTGCCAGCAGCGTAGAGGGGGGGGATTTCGCAGATACGCAGTATTTT. It translates to CASSVEGGDFADTQYF.